This TCR beta chain was captured by sequencing in a study of blood T cell repertoires in COVID-19. Libraries were prepared by immunoSEQ multiplex PCR; TCRdb keeps only in-frame clonotypes and omits some of them. The sample lists 75,000 to 80,000 clones; approximately 86% were seen once. Trimming stripped 3 bases from V and 1 base from J, with 13 bases between. Germline lookup yields CDR1 SGDLS and CDR2 YYNGEE. This CDR3 comprises 15 residues. Material: peripheral blood. This rearrangement joins TRBV9 to TRBJ2-5, with D possibly matching TRBD1 (5 bases). The clonotype originates from a human donor in a cohort sampled during active COVID-19. In DNA form, the CDR3 reads TGTGCCAGCAGCGGATCAGGGATGACCCAAGAGACCCAGTACTTC. This encodes CASSGSGMTQETQYF.